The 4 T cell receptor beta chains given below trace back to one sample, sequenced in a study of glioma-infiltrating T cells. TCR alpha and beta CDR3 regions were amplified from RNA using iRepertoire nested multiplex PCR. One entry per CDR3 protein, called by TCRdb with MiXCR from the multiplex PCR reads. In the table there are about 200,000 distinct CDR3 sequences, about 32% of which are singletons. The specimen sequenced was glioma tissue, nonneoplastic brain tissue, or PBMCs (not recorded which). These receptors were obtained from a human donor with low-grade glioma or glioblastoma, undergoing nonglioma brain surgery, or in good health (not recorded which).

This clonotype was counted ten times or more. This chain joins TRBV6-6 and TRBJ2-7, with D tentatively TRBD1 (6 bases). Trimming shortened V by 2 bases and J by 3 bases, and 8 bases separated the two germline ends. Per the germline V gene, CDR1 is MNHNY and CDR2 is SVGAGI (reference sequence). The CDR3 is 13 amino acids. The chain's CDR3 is CASSYATGYEQYF. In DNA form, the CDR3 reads TGTGCCAGCAGTTACGCGACAGGCTACGAGCAGTACTTC.

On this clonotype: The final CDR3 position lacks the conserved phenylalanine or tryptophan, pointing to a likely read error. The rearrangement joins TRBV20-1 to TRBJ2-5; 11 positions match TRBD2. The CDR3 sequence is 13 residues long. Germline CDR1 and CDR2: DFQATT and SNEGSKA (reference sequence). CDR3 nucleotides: TGCAGTGCCAGACTAGCGGGAAAAGAGAACCAGTACCTC. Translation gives CSARLAGKENQYL.

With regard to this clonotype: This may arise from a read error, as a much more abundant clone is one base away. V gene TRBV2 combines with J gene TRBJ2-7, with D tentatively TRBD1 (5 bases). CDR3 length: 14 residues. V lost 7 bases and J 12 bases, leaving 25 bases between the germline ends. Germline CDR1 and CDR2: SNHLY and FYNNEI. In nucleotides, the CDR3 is TGTGCCAGCATGGGTGCGGCAGCCTGGAAGGGGCTGTACTTC. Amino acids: CASMGAAAWKGLYF.

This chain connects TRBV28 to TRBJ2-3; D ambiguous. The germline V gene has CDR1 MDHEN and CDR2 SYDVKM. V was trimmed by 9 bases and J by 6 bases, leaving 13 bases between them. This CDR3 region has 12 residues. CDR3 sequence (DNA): TGTGCCAGAAGACCAACCTTGGATACGCAGTATTTT. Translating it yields CARRPTLDTQYF.